One sample yielded the 2 T cell receptor beta chains listed below, sequenced in a study of T cell responses to AZD1222 COVID-19 vaccine. Generated by immunoSEQ multiplex PCR, the TCRdb table keeps only in-frame clones and is missing some. Of roughly 79,000 clones in the sample, 92% are singletons; the top ten hold roughly 6.4%. The sequencing here drew on peripheral blood, taken on day 0 of MenACWY control vaccination. Every receptor here comes from an adult in good health.

The chain uses TRBV30 and TRBJ1-4; D not certain. The CDR3 sequence is 12 residues long. Germline V gene data show CDR1 as GTSNPN and CDR2 as SVGIG (reference sequence). The germline V and J ends were trimmed by 0 bases and 6 bases, with 5 bases remaining between them. The CDR3 loop is CAWSVHDEKLFF. The CDR3 coding sequence is TGTGCCTGGAGTGTACACGATGAAAAACTGTTTTTT. The variable domain in full, completed from reference TRBV30 and TRBJ1-4, reads SQTIHQWPATLVQPVGSPLSLECTVEGTSNPNLYWYRQAAGRGLQLLFYSVGIGQISSEVPQNLSASRPQDRQFILSSKKLLLSDSGFYLCAWSVHDEKLFFGSGTQLSVL.

This chain uses TRBV6-5 with TRBJ2-3; TRBD1 aligns across 10 bases. This CDR3 spans 15 amino acids. With V trimmed by 6 bases and J by 6 bases, 9 bases remained unmatched. The germline gives CDR1 MNHEY, CDR2 SVGAGI. The CDR3 spells CASSRQGARSDTQYF. The CDR3 bases are TGTGCCAGCAGCAGACAGGGGGCGCGGAGCGATACGCAGTATTTT.